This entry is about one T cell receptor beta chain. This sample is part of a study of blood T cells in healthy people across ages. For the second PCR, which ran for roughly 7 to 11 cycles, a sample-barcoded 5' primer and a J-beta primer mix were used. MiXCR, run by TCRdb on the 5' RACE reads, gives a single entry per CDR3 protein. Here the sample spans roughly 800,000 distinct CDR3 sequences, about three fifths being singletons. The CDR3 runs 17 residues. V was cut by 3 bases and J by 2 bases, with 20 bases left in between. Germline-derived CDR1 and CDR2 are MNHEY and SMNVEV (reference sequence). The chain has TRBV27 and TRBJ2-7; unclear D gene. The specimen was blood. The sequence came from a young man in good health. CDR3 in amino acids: CASSFSDGDRDAYEQYF. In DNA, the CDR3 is TGTGCCAGCAGTTTCTCGGACGGTGATCGTGATGCCTACGAGCAGTACTTC.